The 25 T cell receptor beta chains given below trace back to one sample, sequenced in a study of human T cells and chemical hapten exposure. TCRdb analysed the RACE reads with MiXCR anew, one entry per CDR3 protein. The repertoire includes 80,000 to 100,000 distinct CDR3 sequences, roughly 12% of them detected once, and 2.1% sits in the top ten. As to time point: patch test 1, 2 weeks after DPC sensitization. Treatment noted: therapeutic diphenylcyclopropenone sensitization with weekly scalp DPC. Sample: whole blood, taken in connection with sensitization to the hapten diphenylcyclopropenone (DPC). The receptors here all came from a woman aged 40 to 55 with alopecia areata. Some clones in this sample may be carry-over from other donors' samples.

The CDR3 DNA reads TGTGCCAGCAGCTTATATGGGGATGGCTACACCTTC. Its protein is CASSLYGDGYTF. V and J are TRBV7-3 and TRBJ1-2; the D is unclear. The CDR3 is made up of 12 amino acids. Germline V gene lookup returns CDR1 SGHTA and CDR2 FQGTGA. Trimming left V 2 bases short and J 6 bases short, with 7 bases between.

This clonotype was counted only a few times. The chain couples TRBV7-6 to TRBJ2-3; no reliable D call. The CDR3 loop spans 13 amino acids. V lost 1 base, J lost 4 bases, and 6 bases lay in between. CDR1 is SGHVS and CDR2 is FNYEAQ in the germline V gene. CDR3 coding DNA: TGTGCCAGCAGCTTAGGCAGCGCAGATACGCAGTATTTT. Protein product: CASSLGSADTQYF.

This clonotype came up a few times. This rearrangement joins TRBV19 to TRBJ2-3, with a weak D call TRBD2 (5 bases). This CDR3 region has 13 residues. V lost 7 bases to trimming and J lost 9 bases, with 17 bases between them. Germline V gene sequence: CDR1 LNHDA, CDR2 SQIVND (reference sequence). The CDR3 reads CASTPSGELTQYF. The CDR3 DNA follows: TGTGCCAGTACTCCAAGTGGGGAGTTGACGCAGTATTTT.

The chain has TRBV4-2 and TRBJ1-5; 7 bases line up with TRBD1. From germline, CDR1 is LGHNA and CDR2 YNFKEQ. This CDR3 contains 14 residues. J gave up 7 bases and V 4 bases, and 7 bases lay outside the gene matches. The CDR3 sequence is CASSLGEGGQPQHF. CDR3 bases: TGTGCCAGCAGCCTAGGCGAAGGGGGCCAGCCCCAGCATTTT.

This clonotype has a count of ten or more. This rearrangement joins TRBV11-2 to TRBJ2-7; 7 bases agree with TRBD1. The junction had 7 bases not matched to a gene; V was cut back by 5 bases and J by 0 bases. The CDR3 covers 15 residues. Looked up from germline, CDR1 is SGHAT and CDR2 is FQNNGV. The CDR3 region is CASSRDRRDSYEQYF. CDR3 nucleotide sequence: TGTGCCAGCAGCCGGGACAGAAGGGACTCCTACGAGCAGTACTTC.

The sample holds many counts of this clonotype. The chain employs TRBV28 and TRBJ1-4; D is undetermined. Trimming stripped 6 bases from V and 8 bases from J, with 13 bases between. Germline V gene data show CDR1 as MDHEN and CDR2 as SYDVKM. The CDR3 has 13 residues. The CDR3 loop is CASSQSGVEKLFF. In nucleotides, the CDR3 is TGTGCCAGCAGCCAAAGCGGGGTGGAAAAACTGTTTTTT.

There are a few counts of this clonotype. This chain connects TRBV20-1 to TRBJ2-3; D might be TRBD2 (6 bases). Germline CDR1 and CDR2: DFQATT and SNEGSKA (reference sequence). With 3 bases removed from V and 5 bases from J, the gap between germline ends came to 15 bases. The CDR3 contains 14 residues. For the CDR3, the DNA is TGCAGTGCTAGGAAGGGACGGGAGCTAGATACGCAGTATTTT. Its translation: CSARKGRELDTQYF.

This clonotype has a count of ten or more. The chain employs TRBV3-1 and TRBJ2-3; 7 bases map to TRBD1. The CDR3 is 13 amino acids. Germline CDR1 LGHDT, CDR2 YNNKEL (reference sequence). V dropped 1 base and J dropped 5; count of bases not matched to a gene: 0. The CDR3 loop is CASSQGQGDTQYF. The DNA for the CDR3 is TGTGCCAGCAGCCAAGGACAGGGAGATACGCAGTATTTT.

This clonotype has just a few counts. The chain links TRBV25-1 to TRBJ2-1, with D perhaps matching TRBD2 (6 bases). This CDR3 comprises 16 residues. Trimming took off 3 bases at V and 0 bases at J, with 12 bases between the two ends. In germline, CDR1 is MGHDK, CDR2 SYGVNS. The CDR3 spells CASSDKLAGSYNEQFF. The CDR3, as DNA: TGTGCCAGCAGTGATAAACTAGCAGGCTCCTACAATGAGCAGTTCTTC.

The CDR3 loop is CSVAPGTIPGEQFF. The CDR3 DNA reads as TGCAGCGTTGCTCCCGGGACTATTCCGGGTGAGCAGTTCTTC. The V and J genes are TRBV29-1 and TRBJ2-1; 7 positions match TRBD2. The germline V gene has CDR1 SQVTM and CDR2 ANQGSEA. Trimming took 4 bases from V and 9 from J; bases not matched to a gene: 12. This CDR3 contains 14 residues.

Only a few counts were recorded for this clonotype. The rearrangement uses TRBV27 and TRBJ2-5; D possibly corresponds to TRBD1 (6 bases). Trimming left V 0 bases short and J 9 bases short, with 11 bases between. In germline, CDR1 is MNHEY, CDR2 SMNVEV (reference sequence). This CDR3 is 13 amino acids long. The CDR3 DNA sequence: TGTGCCAGCAGTTTATCCACCAAGGGGGCCCAGTACTTC. Translating it yields CASSLSTKGAQYF.

In its sample, this clonotype was seen a few times. The chain couples TRBV6-1 to TRBJ1-5; perhaps TRBD1 as D (5 bases). The ends were cut back, 6 bases at V and 0 bases at J, with 9 bases in the middle. From germline, CDR1 is MNHNS and CDR2 SASEGT. This CDR3 region has 14 residues. CDR3 sequence (DNA): TGTGCCAGCAGCCAGGGCGTTAGCAATCAGCCCCAGCATTTT. Its protein is CASSQGVSNQPQHF.

This clonotype showed up just a few times. The gene calls are TRBV10-3 and TRBJ2-3, with 8 nucleotides matching TRBD1. V was clipped by 3 bases and J by 3 bases; unmatched bases: 8. CDR3 size: 16 residues. The germline V gene has CDR1 ENHRY and CDR2 SYGVKD. The CDR3 nucleotides read TGTGCCATCAGTGACTTCGGACAGGGAGGAACAGATACGCAGTATTTT. Protein sequence: CAISDFGQGGTDTQYF.

The V and J genes are TRBV6-2 or TRBV6-3 and TRBJ1-5, with 7 bases matching TRBD1. This CDR3 is built from 15 residues. The V and J ends lost 5 bases and 4 bases, in that order; junction bases with no gene match: 8. Germline V gives CDR1 MNHEY, CDR2 SVGEGT. CDR3 sequence (DNA): TGTGCCAGCAGTAACCCGACAGGGCGTAATCAGCCCCAGCATTTT. Its translation is CASSNPTGRNQPQHF.

This chain uses TRBV4-3 with TRBJ1-4; perhaps TRBD1 as D (6 bases). Germline assignment: CDR1 LGHNA and CDR2 YSLEER. Trimming took 2 bases from V and 4 from J, leaving 11 bases between them. The CDR3 has 15 amino acids. CDR3 amino acids: CASSQNRVDNEKLFF. The CDR3 bases are TGCGCCAGCAGCCAAAACAGGGTCGATAATGAAAAACTGTTTTTT.

This clonotype was seen more than once but under ten times. This chain joins TRBV5-1 and TRBJ2-2; 8 bases agree with TRBD1. The ends lost 6 bases at V and 1 base at J; junction bases unmatched: 11. The CDR3 is 17 residues long. Germline loops: CDR1 SGHRS, CDR2 YFSETQ. The CDR3 region has the DNA TGCGCCAGCACCCCTCGAGGCGGGACAGGGAACACCGGGGAGCTGTTTTTT. Its protein is CASTPRGGTGNTGELFF.

This clonotype was seen ten or more times. The chain carries TRBV5-4 and TRBJ1-1, with D uncertain. The CDR3 consists of 12 residues. V was shortened by 0 bases and J by 3 bases, with 3 bases between the two germline ends. Germline V gene sequence: CDR1 SGHNT, CDR2 YYREEE (reference sequence). The CDR3 spells CASSLGYTEAFF. In DNA, the CDR3 is TGTGCCAGCAGCTTGGGATACACTGAAGCTTTCTTT.

This chain connects TRBV28 to TRBJ2-7; 7 nucleotides agree with TRBD2. J was trimmed by 5 bases and V by 6 bases; bases with no gene match: 7. This CDR3 contains 13 residues. Germline V gene lookup returns CDR1 MDHEN and CDR2 SYDVKM. Here the CDR3 reads CASSMGGKDEQYF. The DNA of the CDR3 is TGTGCCAGCAGCATGGGGGGGAAGGACGAGCAGTACTTC.

V gene TRBV11-1 combines with J gene TRBJ2-1; D is uncertain. CDR3 size: 11 residues. V lost 3 bases and J 5 bases, leaving 2 bases between the germline ends. Per the germline V gene, CDR1 is SGHAT and CDR2 is FQDESV (reference sequence). The CDR3 nucleotides are TGTGCCAGCAGCTTTCACAATGAGCAGTTCTTC. It is translated as CASSFHNEQFF.

This clonotype has at least ten counts. The V call is TRBV24-1, the J call TRBJ1-1, with 10 positions matching TRBD1. Germline V gene sequence: CDR1 KGHDR, CDR2 SFDVKD. The V segment lost 11 bases and the J segment 5 bases; nucleotides outside the gene matches: 7. There are 13 residues in the CDR3. The CDR3 nucleotides are TGTGCCATCACGGACAGGGGGGGAACTGAAGCTTTCTTT. Residues: CAITDRGGTEAFF.

The chain employs TRBV7-3 and TRBJ2-2, with a tentative D call TRBD1 (6 bases). V was cut by 3 bases and J by 3 bases, with 11 bases left in between. This CDR3 is built from 15 residues. CDR1 and CDR2 from the germline V gene are SGHTA and FQGTGA. The CDR3 spells CASSFQGGDTGELFF. In DNA form, the CDR3 reads TGTGCCAGCAGCTTCCAAGGGGGAGACACCGGGGAGCTGTTTTTT.

V is TRBV25-1 and J is TRBJ2-1, with 9 bases aligning to TRBD2. Unmatched junction bases numbered 9, after V lost 9 bases and J lost 9 bases. The CDR3 loop spans 13 amino acids. Germline assignment: CDR1 MGHDK and CDR2 SYGVNS. The CDR3: CASLGTSTGEQFF. The CDR3 DNA reads as TGTGCCAGTCTTGGGACTAGCACAGGTGAGCAGTTCTTC.

The chain has TRBV27 and TRBJ2-7, with TRBD1 as a possible D gene (6 bases). CDR3 length equals 17 residues. V lost 0 bases to trimming and J lost 6 bases, with 21 bases between them. Germline V gives CDR1 MNHEY, CDR2 SMNVEV (reference sequence). The CDR3: CASSLSWTLTGSAEQYF. The DNA for the CDR3 is TGTGCCAGCAGTTTATCTTGGACACTTACAGGGTCAGCCGAGCAGTACTTC.

This chain joins TRBV6-5 and TRBJ2-3; TRBD2 matches at 11 bases. This CDR3 has 16 amino acids. The V and J ends lost 4 bases and 0 bases, in that order; junction bases with no gene match: 3. CDR1 and CDR2 (germline): MNHEY, SVGAGI. The CDR3 coding sequence is TGTGCCAGCAGTTCGACTAGCGGGGTGAGCACAGATACGCAGTATTTT. The encoded protein is CASSSTSGVSTDTQYF.

The chain uses TRBV12-5 and TRBJ2-6; TRBD2 aligns across 8 bases. This CDR3 region has 18 residues. Germline CDR1 reads LGHNT; CDR2 reads FRNRAP. The J segment lost 0 bases and the V segment lost 7 bases, leaving 11 bases of the junction unmatched. This CDR3 reads CASAAASGLTSGANVLTF. In nucleotides, the CDR3 is TGTGCTAGTGCCGCGGCTAGCGGGCTCACCTCTGGGGCCAACGTCCTGACTTTC.